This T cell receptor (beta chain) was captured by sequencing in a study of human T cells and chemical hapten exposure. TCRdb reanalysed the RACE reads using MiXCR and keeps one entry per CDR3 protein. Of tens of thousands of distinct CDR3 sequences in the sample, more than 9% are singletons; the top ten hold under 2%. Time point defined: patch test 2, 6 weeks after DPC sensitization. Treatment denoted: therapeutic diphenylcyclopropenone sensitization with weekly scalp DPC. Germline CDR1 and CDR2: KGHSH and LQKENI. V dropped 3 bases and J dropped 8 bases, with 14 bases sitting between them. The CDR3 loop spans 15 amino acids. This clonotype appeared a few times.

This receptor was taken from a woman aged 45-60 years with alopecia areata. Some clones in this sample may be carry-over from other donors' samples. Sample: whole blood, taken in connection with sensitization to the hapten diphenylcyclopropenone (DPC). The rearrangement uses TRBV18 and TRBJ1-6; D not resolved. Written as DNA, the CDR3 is TGTGCCAGCTCACCTTTAGTCCCTAAAGATTCACCCCTCCACTTT. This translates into CASSPLVPKDSPLHF.